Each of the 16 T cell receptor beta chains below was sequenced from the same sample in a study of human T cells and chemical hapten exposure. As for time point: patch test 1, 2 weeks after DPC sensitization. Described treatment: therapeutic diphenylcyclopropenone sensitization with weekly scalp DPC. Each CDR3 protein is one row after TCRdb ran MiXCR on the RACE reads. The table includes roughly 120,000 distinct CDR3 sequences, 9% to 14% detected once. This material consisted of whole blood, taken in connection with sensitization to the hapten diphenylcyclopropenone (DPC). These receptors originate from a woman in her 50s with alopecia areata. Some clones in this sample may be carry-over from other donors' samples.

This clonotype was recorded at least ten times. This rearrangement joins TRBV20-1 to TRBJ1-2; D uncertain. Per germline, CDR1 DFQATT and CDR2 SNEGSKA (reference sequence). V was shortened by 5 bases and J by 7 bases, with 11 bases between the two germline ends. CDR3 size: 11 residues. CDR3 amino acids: CSAPRWGGYTF. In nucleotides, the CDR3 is TGCAGTGCTCCCCGTTGGGGTGGCTACACCTTC.

CDR3 DNA: TGTGCCAGCAGTCACCGGACCAACTATGGCTACACCTTC. It is translated as CASSHRTNYGYTF. The chain uses TRBV28 and TRBJ1-2; no reliable D call. Germline CDR1 MDHEN, CDR2 SYDVKM. The V and J ends lost 5 bases and 2 bases respectively, with 9 bases between them. The CDR3 runs 13 residues.

The CDR3, as DNA: TGTGCCAGTAGTCCGGGACTCACGAACGGGGCCAACGTCCTGACTTTC. Translation: CASSPGLTNGANVLTF. The rearrangement joins TRBV19 to TRBJ2-6, with TRBD2 as a possible D gene (6 bases). V was pared by 5 bases and J by 4 bases, with 15 bases between. Germline V gene data show CDR1 as LNHDA and CDR2 as SQIVND (reference sequence). The CDR3 has 16 amino acids.

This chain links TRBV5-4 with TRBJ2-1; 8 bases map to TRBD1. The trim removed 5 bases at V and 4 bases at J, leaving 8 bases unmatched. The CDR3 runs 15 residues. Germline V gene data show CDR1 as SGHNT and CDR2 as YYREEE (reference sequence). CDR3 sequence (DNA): TGTGCCAGCAGTCGCGGACAGGGTACATACAATGAGCAGTTCTTC. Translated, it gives CASSRGQGTYNEQFF.

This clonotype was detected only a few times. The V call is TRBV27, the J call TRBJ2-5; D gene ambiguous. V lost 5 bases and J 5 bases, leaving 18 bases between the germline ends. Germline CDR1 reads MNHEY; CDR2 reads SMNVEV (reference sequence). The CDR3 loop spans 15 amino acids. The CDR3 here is CASSPTRRGVETQYF. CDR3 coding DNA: TGTGCCAGCAGTCCCACCCGCCGTGGGGTGGAGACCCAGTACTTC.

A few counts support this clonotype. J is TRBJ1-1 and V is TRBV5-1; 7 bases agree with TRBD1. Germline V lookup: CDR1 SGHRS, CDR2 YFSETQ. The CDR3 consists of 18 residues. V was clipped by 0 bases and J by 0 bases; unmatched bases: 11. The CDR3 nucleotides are TGCGCCAGCAGCTTGGCCTCACCCTCAGGGGGACTGAACACTGAAGCTTTCTTT. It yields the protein CASSLASPSGGLNTEAFF.

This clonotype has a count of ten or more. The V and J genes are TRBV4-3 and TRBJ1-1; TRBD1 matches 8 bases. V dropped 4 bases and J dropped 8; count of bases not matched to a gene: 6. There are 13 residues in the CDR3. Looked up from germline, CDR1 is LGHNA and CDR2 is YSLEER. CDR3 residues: CASSRDRGAEAFF. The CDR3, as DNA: TGCGCCAGCAGCCGCGACAGGGGAGCCGAAGCTTTCTTT.

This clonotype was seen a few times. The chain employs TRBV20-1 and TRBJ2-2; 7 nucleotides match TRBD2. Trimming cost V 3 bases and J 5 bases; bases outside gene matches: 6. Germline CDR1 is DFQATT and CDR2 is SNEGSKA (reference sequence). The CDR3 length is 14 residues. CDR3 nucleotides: TGCAGTGCTAGTTCCGGGGGGATGACCGGGGAGCTGTTTTTT. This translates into CSASSGGMTGELFF.

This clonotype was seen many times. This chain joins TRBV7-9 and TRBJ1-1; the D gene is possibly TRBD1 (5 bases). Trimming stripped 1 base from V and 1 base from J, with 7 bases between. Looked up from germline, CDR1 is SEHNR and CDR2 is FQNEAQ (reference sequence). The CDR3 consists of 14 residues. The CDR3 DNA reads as TGTGCCAGCAGCTTAGGGCAGGGGAACACTGAAGCTTTCTTT. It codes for CASSLGQGNTEAFF. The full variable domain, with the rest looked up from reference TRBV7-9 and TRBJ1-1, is DTGVSQNPRHKITKRGQNVTFRCDPISEHNRLYWYRQTLGQGPEFLTYFQNEAQLEKSRLLSDRFSAERPKGSFSTLEIQRTEQGDSAMYLCASSLGQGNTEAFFGQGTRLTVV.

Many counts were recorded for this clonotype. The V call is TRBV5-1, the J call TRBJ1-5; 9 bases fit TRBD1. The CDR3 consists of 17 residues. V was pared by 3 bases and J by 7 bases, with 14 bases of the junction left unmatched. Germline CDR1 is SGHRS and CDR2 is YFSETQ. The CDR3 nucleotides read TGCGCCAGCAGCTCCCCGATGACAGGGGGATTGTTACAGCCCCAGCATTTT. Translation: CASSSPMTGGLLQPQHF.

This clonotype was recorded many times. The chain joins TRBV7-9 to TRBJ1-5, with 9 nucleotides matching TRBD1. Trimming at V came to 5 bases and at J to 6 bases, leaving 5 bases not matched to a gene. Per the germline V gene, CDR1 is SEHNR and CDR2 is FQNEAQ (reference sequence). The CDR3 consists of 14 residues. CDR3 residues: CASSTGQGSQPQHF. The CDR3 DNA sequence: TGTGCCAGCAGCACCGGACAGGGGAGTCAGCCCCAGCATTTT.

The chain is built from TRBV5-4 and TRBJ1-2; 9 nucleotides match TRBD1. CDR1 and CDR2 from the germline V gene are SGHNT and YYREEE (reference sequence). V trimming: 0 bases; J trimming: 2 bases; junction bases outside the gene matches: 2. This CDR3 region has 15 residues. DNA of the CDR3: TGTGCCAGCAGCTTGGGAGGGACAGGGAACTATGGCTACACCTTC. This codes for CASSLGGTGNYGYTF.

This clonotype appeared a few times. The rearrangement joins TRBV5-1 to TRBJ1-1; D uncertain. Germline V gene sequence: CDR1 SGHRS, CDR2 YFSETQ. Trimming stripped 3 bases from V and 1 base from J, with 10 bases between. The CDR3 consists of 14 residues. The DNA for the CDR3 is TGCGCCAGCAGCTCGGTTGTTGGGAACACTGAAGCTTTCTTT. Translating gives CASSSVVGNTEAFF.

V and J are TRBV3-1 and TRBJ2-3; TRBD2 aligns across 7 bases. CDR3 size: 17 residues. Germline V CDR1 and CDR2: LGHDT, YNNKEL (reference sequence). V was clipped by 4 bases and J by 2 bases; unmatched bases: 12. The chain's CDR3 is CASSPQVVTSNTDTQYF. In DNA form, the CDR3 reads TGTGCCAGCAGCCCCCAAGTAGTGACTAGCAACACAGATACGCAGTATTTT.

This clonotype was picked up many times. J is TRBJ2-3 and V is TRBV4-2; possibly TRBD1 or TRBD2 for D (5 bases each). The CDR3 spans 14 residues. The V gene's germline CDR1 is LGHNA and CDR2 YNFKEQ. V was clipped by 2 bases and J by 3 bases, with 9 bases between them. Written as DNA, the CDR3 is TGTGCCAGCAGCCAACCGGGACGGACAGATACGCAGTATTTT. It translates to CASSQPGRTDTQYF.

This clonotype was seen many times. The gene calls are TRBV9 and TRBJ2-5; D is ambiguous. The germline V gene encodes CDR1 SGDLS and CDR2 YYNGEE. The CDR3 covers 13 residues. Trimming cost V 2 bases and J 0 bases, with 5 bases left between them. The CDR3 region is CASSVHYQETQYF. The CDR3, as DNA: TGTGCCAGCAGCGTTCACTACCAAGAGACCCAGTACTTC.